One sample yielded the 3 T cell receptor beta chains listed below, sequenced in a study of beta chain features in type 1 diabetes (dated by TCRdb to the late 2010s). Libraries were constructed by the immunoSEQ multiplex PCR assay. The entire isolated RNA was reverse transcribed using the High Capacity cDNA Reverse Transcription Kit, and thus expressed TCRB transcripts were sequenced. This immuneACCESS table, as held by TCRdb, lists in-frame sequences with V and J called but not all clones. Of the missing ones, under half trace to an unresolved V gene in checked studies; the others have no known cause. The sample table contains a few hundred thousand clones; only one count was recorded for 7.5% to 10% of them. 0.034% of the sample is taken by the ten largest. The sequenced sample consisted of naive CD4+ T cells from blood. The cell subset or site label on this specimen signifies: true naive CD4+ T cells. The receptors come from a woman in her late teens or twenties in good health.

Of note for this clone: A junction boundary mismatches the germline segment, possibly from a read error. The genes are TRBV7-7 and TRBJ1-5, with a tentative D call TRBD1 (6 bases). From germline, CDR1 is SSHAT and CDR2 FNYEAQ (reference sequence). This CDR3 is built from 14 residues. CDR3 coding DNA: TGTGCTAGCAGCCCGGACAGCTCCAATCAGCCCCAGCATTTT. This encodes CASSPDSSNQPQHF.

This clone has only a few counts. V and J are TRBV5-6 and TRBJ2-7; no reliable D call. The V gene's germline CDR1 is SGHDT and CDR2 YYEEEE. This CDR3 has 13 amino acids. V was shortened by 7 bases and J by 2 bases, with 13 bases between the two germline ends. CDR3 in amino acids: CASGYGFTYEQYF. The DNA of the CDR3 is TGTGCCAGCGGATACGGGTTTACCTACGAGCAGTACTTC.

This clone appeared a few times. The rearrangement uses TRBV30 and TRBJ1-4, with a possible D match to TRBD1 (5 bases). Germline values: CDR1 GTSNPN, CDR2 SVGIG (reference sequence). The CDR3 extends over 14 amino acids. The V and J ends lost 1 base and 0 bases respectively, with 6 bases between them. CDR3 sequence reads: CAWSGDSTNEKLFF. DNA for the CDR3: TGTGCCTGGAGTGGGGACTCAACTAATGAAAAACTGTTTTTT.